The clone carrying this T cell receptor beta chain appeared once. The antigen is not known. The sample originates from a study of graft-versus-host responses after intestinal transplantation. Across the whole study: For 3 to 4 years after anti-thymocyte globulin induction, all recipients took tacrolimus and steroids. Regarding the study as a whole: Some GvH clones were seen earlier in gut or blood, suggesting intestinal origin.

Sequencing used immunoSEQ multiplex PCR; TCRdb keeps in-frame clones, though not all of them. The sample consists of around 100,000 clones, approximately 84% of them appearing once. This CDR3 has 14 amino acids. The germline V and J ends were trimmed by 1 base and 2 bases, with 9 bases remaining between them. Germline CDR1 and CDR2: SGHNT and YYREEE (reference sequence). The rearrangement uses TRBV5-4 and TRBJ1-2, with TRBD1 as a possible D gene (5 bases). The starting material was unstimulated CD4+ T cells sorted from spleen or lymph node cells, obtained before transplant. The receptor's source is a human donor who was the organ donor for an intestinal transplant. This CDR3 reads CASSLRGDNYGYTF. The CDR3 DNA follows: TGTGCCAGCAGCTTGAGGGGAGACAACTATGGCTACACCTTC.